The clone carrying this T cell receptor beta chain appeared a few times. Sequence at one end of the junction differs from germline and may be a read error. The sample originates from a study of metastatic and nonmetastatic thyroid tumors. The wider study: Blood and tumor or nodule tissue repertoires from malignant and benign thyroid patients were compared.

The CDR3 totals 14 residues. Germline values: CDR1 MRHNA, CDR2 SNTAGT. The entire patient cohort was treatment-naive prior to thyroid surgery. TCRdb re-called the PCR reads via MiXCR. This table has tens of thousands of clones, 15% appearing once. The chain joins TRBV6-4 to TRBJ2-1, with D possibly matching TRBD2 (5 bases). The clonotype originates from a female donor with papillary thyroid cancer or a benign thyroid nodule (not recorded which). Some clones in this sample may be carry-over from other donors' samples. Sequenced sample: blood. CDR3 in amino acids: CASSLGSSYNEHFF. As DNA, the CDR3 is TGTGCCAGCAGTCTGGGGAGCTCCTACAATGAGCATTTCTTC.